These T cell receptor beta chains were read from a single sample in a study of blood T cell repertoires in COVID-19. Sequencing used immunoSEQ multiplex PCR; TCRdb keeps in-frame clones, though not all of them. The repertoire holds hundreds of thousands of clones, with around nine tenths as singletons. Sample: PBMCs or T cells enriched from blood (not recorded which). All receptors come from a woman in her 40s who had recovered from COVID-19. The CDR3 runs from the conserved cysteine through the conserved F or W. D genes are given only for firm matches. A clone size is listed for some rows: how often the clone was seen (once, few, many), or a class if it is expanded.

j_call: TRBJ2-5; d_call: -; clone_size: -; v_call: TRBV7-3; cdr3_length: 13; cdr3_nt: TGTGCCAGCAGCTTAGGCCCAGAGGGGACCCAGTACTTC; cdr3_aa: CASSLGPEGTQYF
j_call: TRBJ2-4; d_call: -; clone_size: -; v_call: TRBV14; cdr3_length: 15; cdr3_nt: TGTGCCAGCAGCCAAGGCGGGTTAGGCAAAAACATTCAGTACTTC; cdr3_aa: CASSQGGLGKNIQYF
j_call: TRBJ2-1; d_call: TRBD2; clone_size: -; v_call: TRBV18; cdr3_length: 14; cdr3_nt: TGTGCCACCGACCGAAGCGGGGGGTTGGATGAGCAGTTCTTC; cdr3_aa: CATDRSGGLDEQFF
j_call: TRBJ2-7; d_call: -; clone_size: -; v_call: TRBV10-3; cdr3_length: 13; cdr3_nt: TGTGCCACGAGAGGGGACTTAGTGGAGGAGCAGTACTTC; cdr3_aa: CATRGDLVEEQYF
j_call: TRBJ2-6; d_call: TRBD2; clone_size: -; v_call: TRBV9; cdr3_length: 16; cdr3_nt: TGTGCCAGCAGCCCCCGGGGGGGCTCTGGGGCCAACGTCCTGACTTTC; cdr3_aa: CASSPRGGSGANVLTF
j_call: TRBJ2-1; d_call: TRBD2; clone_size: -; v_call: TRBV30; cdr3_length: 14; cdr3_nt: TGTGCCCGTCAGGCGGGGGGCTCCTACAATGAGCAGTTCTTC; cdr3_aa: CARQAGGSYNEQFF
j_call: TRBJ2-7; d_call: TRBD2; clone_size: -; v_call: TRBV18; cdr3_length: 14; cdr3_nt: TGTGCCAGCTCGGAGCGGGAGGGGGATTACGAGCAGTACTTC; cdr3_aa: CASSEREGDYEQYF
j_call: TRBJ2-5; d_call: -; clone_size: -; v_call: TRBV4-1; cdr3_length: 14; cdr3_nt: TGCGCCAGCAGCCAAGCAAGTAGACAAGAGACCCAGTACTTC; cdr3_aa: CASSQASRQETQYF
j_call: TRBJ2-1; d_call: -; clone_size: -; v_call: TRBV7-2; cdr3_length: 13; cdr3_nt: TGTGCCAGCAGCCCCTCCCTAGGAAGGGAGCAGTTCTTC; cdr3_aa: CASSPSLGREQFF
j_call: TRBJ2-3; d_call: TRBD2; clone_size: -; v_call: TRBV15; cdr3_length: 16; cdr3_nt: TGTGCCACCAGCAGAGATAGAGCGGGGGGCACAGATACGCAGTATTTT; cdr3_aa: CATSRDRAGGTDTQYF
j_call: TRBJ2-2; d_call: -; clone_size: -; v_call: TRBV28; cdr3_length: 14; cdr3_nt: TGTGCCAGCCTGTACGGGGGTGGAACCGGGGAGCTGTTTTTT; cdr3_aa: CASLYGGGTGELFF
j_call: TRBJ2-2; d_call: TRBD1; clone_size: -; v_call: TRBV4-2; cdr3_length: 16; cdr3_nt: TGTGCCAGCAGCCAGGGGTGGGACAGGGGGTCCGGGGAGCTGTTTTTT; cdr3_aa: CASSQGWDRGSGELFF
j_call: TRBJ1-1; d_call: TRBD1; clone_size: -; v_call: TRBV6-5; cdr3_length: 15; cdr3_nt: TGTGCCAGCAGTATAAGAGGGACAGCGAACACTGAAGCTTTCTTT; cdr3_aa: CASSIRGTANTEAFF
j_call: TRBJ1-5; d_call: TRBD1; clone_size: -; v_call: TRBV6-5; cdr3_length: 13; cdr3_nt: TGTGCCAGCACCTGGGACAGGGACCAGCCCCAGCATTTT; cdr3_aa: CASTWDRDQPQHF
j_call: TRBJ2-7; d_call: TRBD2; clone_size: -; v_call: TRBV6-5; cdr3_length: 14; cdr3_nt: TGTGCCAGCAGGCCAACCGGGGCGGGAGGCGAGCAGTACTTC; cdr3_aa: CASRPTGAGGEQYF
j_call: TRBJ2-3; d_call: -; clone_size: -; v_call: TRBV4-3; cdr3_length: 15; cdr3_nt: TGCGCCAGCAGCCAAAGGGGACTGAGCACAGATACGCAGTATTTT; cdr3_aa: CASSQRGLSTDTQYF
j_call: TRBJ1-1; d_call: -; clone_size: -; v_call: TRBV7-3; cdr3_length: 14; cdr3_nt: TGTGCCAGCAGCCCCAGGGGATTGAACACTGAAGCTTTCTTT; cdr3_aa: CASSPRGLNTEAFF
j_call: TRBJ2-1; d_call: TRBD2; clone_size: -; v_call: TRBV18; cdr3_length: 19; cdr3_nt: TGTGCCAGCTCACCAGGGAGGGAGTCCCCCGACACCTCCTACAATGAGCAGTTCTTC; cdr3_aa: CASSPGRESPDTSYNEQFF
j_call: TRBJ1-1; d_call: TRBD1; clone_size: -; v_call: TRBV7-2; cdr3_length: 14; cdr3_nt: TGTGCCAGCAGCTGGAATACAGGGGGCACTGAAGCTTTCTTT; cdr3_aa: CASSWNTGGTEAFF
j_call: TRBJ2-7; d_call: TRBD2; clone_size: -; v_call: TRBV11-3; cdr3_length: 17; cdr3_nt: TGTGCCAGCAGTTCGCGACTCTCCGGGACTAGCGGCTACGAGCAGTACTTC; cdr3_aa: CASSSRLSGTSGYEQYF
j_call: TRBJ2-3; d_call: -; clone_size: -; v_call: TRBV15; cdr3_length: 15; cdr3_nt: TGTGCCACCAGCGTCGACACAGAGGGCGCAGATACGCAGTATTTT; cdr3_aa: CATSVDTEGADTQYF
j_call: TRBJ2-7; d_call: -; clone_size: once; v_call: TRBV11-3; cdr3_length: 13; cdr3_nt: TGTGCCAGCAGCGCGGGACTCTCCTACGAGCAGTACTTC; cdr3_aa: CASSAGLSYEQYF
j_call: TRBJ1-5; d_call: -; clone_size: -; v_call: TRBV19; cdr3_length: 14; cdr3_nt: TGTGCCAGTAGTTTCCCACAGGGCAATCAGCCCCAGCATTTT; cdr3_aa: CASSFPQGNQPQHF
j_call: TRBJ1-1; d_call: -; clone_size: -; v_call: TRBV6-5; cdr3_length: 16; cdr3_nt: TGTGCCAGCAGTTGGTTACTTTCGGGGGAGGAAGGTGAAGCTTTCTTT; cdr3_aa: CASSWLLSGEEGEAFF
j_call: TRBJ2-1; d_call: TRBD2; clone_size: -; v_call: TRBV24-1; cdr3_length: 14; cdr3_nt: TGTGCCACCAGTGGGACTAGCGGGAACAATGAGCAGTTCTTC; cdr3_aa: CATSGTSGNNEQFF
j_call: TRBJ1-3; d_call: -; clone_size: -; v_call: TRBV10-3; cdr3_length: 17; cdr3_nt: TGTGCCATCAGTGAGTCGTCTTCCAGGGGCTCTGGAAACACCATATATTTT; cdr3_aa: CAISESSSRGSGNTIYF
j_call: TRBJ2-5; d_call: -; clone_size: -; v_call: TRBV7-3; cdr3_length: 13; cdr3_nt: TGTGCCAGCAGCTTCGAACTACAAGAGACCCAGTACTTC; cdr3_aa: CASSFELQETQYF
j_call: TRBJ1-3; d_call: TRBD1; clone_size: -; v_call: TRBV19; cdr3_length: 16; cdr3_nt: TGTGCCAGTAGACCCCGGGGACAGAGCTCTGGAAACACCATATATTTT; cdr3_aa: CASRPRGQSSGNTIYF
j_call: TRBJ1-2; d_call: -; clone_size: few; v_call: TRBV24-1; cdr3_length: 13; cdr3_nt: TGTGCCACCAGTCGACAGGAGAACTATGGCTACACCTTC; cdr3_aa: CATSRQENYGYTF
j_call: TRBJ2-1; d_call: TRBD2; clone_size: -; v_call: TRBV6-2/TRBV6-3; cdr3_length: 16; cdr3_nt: TGTGCCAGCAGTTATGGACTAGCGGGCTCCTACAATGAGCAGTTCTTC; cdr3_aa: CASSYGLAGSYNEQFF
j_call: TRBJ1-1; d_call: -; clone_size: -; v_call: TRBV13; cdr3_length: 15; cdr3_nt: TGTGCCAGCAGCCCTGGCATGGGACAGAACACTGAAGCTTTCTTT; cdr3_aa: CASSPGMGQNTEAFF
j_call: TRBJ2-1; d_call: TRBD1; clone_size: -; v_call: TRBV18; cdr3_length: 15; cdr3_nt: TGTGCCAGCTCACCGGATAGACAGGGGGCAAATGAGCAGTTCTTC; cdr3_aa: CASSPDRQGANEQFF
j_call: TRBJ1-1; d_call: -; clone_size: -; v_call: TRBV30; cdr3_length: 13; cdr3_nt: TGTGCCTGGAGTGTAAACAAGAACACTGAAGCTTTCTTT; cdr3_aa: CAWSVNKNTEAFF
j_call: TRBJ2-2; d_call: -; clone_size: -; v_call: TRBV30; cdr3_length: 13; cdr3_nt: TGTGCCTGGAGTGCCGACAGGAGCGGGGAGCTGTTTTTT; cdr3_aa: CAWSADRSGELFF
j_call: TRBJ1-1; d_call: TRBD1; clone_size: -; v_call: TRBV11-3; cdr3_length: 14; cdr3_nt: TGTGCCAGCAGCTTACGTACAGGGGGCACTGAAGCTTTCTTT; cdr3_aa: CASSLRTGGTEAFF
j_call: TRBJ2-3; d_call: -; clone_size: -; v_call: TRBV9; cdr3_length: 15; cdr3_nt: TGTGCCAGCAGCTCTGGGAGGGGGGTCACAGATACGCAGTATTTT; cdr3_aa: CASSSGRGVTDTQYF
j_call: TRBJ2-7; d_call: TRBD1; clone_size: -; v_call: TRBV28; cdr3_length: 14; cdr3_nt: TGTGCCAGCAGTCCTGGGAGGACAGGGGTCATGGGGTACTTC; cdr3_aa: CASSPGRTGVMGYF
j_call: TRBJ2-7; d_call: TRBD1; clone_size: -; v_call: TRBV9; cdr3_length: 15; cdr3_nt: TGTGCCAGCAGCCCGGGACAGCGAGACCCCCTCGAGCAGTACTTC; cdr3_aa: CASSPGQRDPLEQYF
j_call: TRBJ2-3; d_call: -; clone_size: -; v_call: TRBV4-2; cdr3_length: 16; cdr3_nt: TGTGCCAGCAGCCAAGAGTACGCGGGGATGGCGGATACGCAGTATTTT; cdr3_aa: CASSQEYAGMADTQYF
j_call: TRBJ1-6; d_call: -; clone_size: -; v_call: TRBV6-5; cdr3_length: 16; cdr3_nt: TGTGCCAGCAGTTCGGACGGGGGCTCCTATAATTCACCCCTCCACTTT; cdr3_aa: CASSSDGGSYNSPLHF
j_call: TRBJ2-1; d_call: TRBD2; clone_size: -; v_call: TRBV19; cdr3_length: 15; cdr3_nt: TGTGCCAGTAGTATAACTAGCGGGCCTTACAATGAACAGTTCTTC; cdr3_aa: CASSITSGPYNEQFF
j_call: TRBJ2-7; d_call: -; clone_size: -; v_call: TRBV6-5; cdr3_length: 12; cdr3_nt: TGTGCCAGCCGAGACAGGACCTCCGAGCAGTACTTC; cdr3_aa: CASRDRTSEQYF
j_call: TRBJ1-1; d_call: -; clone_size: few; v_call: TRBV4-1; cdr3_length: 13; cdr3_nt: TGCGCCAGCAGCCCACAGGGATTCGCTGAAGCTTTCTTT; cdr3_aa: CASSPQGFAEAFF
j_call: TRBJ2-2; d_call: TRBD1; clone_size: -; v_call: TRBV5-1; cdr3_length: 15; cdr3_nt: TGCGCCAGCACCTTAGGACAGGGGGACACCGGGGAGCTGTTTTTT; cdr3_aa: CASTLGQGDTGELFF
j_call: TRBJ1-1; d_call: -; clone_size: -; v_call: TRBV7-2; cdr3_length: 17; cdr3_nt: TGTGCCAGCAGCTCCCGGGAGGGACGATCCGCTAACACTGAAGCTTTCTTT; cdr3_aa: CASSSREGRSANTEAFF
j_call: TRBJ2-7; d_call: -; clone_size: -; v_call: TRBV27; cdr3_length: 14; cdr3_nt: TGTGCCAGCAGTTTATTCGGCCCAGGGTACGAGCAGTACTTC; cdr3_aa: CASSLFGPGYEQYF
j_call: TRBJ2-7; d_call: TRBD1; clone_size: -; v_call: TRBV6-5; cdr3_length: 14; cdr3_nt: TGTGCCAGCCGACCCGGGACAGTTAATGGGGAGCAGTACTTC; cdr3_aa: CASRPGTVNGEQYF
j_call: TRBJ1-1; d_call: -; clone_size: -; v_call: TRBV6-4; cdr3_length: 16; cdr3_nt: TGTGCCAGCAGTGACTCCTTAGGCAGGGAGGAATGCGAAGCTTTCTTT; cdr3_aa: CASSDSLGREECEAFF
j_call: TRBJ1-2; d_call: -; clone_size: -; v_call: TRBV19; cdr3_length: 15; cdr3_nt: TGTGCCAGTAGCATCCCCTTGGGGAGTGACTATGGCTACACCTTC; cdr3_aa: CASSIPLGSDYGYTF
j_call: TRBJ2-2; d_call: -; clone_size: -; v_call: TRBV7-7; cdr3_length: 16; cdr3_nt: TGTGCTAGCAGCTTAGCTACAGCTCCGAACACCGGGGAGCTGTTTTTT; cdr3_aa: CASSLATAPNTGELFF
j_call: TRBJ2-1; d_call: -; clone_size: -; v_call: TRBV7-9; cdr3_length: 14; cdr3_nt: TGTGCCAGCAGCTTATCGGCAGGGTACAATGAGCAGTTCTTC; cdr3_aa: CASSLSAGYNEQFF
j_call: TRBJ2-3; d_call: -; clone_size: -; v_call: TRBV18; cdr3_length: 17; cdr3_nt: TGTGCCAGCTCACCACAGATGGACCCTGTAGCGGAAGATACGCAGTATTTT; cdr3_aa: CASSPQMDPVAEDTQYF
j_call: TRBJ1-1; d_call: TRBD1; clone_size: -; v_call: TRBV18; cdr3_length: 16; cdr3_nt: TGTGCCAGCTCACCCATGACAGGGACCATGAACACTGAAGCTTTCTTT; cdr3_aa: CASSPMTGTMNTEAFF
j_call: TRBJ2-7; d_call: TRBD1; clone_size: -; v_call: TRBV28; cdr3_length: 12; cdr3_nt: TGTGCCAGCAGTTCGACAGGGCTCGAGCAGTACTTC; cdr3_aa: CASSSTGLEQYF
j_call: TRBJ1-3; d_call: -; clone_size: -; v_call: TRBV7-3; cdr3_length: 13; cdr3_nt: TGTGCCAGCAGCTTAACCAGAGGAAACACCATATATTTT; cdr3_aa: CASSLTRGNTIYF
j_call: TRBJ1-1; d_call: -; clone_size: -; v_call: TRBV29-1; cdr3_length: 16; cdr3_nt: TGCAGCGTTGATTGGGTGGCCGGGGGGAAGAACACTGAAGCTTTCTTT; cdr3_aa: CSVDWVAGGKNTEAFF
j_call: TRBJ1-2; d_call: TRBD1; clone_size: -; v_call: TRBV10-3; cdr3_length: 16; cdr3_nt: TGTGCCATCAGTGAGTCAGCAGGGGGCGATAACTATGGCTACACCTTC; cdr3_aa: CAISESAGGDNYGYTF
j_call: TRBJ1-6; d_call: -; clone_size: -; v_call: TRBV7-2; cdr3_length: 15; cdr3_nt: TGTGCCAGCCGATCCGAGTGGGACTACAATTCACCCCTCCACTTT; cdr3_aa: CASRSEWDYNSPLHF